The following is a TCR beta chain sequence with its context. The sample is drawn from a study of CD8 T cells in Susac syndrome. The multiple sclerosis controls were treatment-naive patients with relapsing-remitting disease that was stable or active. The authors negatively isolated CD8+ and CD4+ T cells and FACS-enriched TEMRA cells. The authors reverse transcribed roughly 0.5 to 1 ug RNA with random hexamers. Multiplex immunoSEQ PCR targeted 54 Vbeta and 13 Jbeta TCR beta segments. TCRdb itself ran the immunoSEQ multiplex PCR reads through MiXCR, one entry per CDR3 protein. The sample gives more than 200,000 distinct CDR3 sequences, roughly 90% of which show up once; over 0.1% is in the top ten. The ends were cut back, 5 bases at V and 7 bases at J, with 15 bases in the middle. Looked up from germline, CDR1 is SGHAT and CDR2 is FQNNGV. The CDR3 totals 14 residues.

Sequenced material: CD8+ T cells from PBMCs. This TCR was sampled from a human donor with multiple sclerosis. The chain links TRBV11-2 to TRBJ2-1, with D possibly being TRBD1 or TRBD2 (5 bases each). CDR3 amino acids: CASSASGAQNEQFF. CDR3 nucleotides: TGTGCCAGCAGCGCCTCCGGGGCGCAGAATGAGCAGTTCTTC.